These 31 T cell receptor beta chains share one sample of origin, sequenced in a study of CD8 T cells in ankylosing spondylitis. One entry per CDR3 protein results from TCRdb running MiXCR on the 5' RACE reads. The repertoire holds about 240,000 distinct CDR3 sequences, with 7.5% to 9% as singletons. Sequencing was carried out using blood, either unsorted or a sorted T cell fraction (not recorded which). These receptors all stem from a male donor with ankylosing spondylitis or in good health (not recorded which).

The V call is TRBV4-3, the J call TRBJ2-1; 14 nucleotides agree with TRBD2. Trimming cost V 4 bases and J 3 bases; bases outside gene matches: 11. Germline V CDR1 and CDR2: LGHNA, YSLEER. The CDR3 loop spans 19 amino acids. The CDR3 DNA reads TGCGCCAGCAGCCCAGGACTAGCGGGGGGTCCCCTTGGCTACAATGAGCAGTTCTTC. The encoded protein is CASSPGLAGGPLGYNEQFF.

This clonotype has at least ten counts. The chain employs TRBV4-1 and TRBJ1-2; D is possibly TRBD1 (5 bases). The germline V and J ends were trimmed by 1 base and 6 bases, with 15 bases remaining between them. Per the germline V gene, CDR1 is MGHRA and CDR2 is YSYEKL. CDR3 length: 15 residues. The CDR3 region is CASSQGWRDANGYTF. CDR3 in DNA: TGCGCCAGCAGCCAAGGGTGGAGGGACGCGAATGGCTACACCTTC.

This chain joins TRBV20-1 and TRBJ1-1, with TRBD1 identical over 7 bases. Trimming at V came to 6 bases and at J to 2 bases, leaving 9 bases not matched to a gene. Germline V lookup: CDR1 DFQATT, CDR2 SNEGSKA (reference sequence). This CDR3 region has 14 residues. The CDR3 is CSATAGTANTEAFF. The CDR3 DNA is TGCAGTGCAACAGCTGGGACAGCCAACACTGAAGCTTTCTTT.

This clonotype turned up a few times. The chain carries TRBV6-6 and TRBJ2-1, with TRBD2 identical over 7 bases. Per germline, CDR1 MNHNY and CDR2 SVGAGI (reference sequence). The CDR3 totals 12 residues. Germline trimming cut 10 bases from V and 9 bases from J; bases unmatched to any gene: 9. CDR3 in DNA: TGTGCCACCCGGGGGGTTTCGGGTGAGCAGTTCTTC. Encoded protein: CATRGVSGEQFF.

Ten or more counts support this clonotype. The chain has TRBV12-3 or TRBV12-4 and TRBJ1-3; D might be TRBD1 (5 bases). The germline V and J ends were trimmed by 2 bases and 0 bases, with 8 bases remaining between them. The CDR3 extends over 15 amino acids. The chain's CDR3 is CASSLWGISGNTIYF. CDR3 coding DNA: TGTGCCAGCAGTTTATGGGGCATCTCTGGAAACACCATATATTTT.

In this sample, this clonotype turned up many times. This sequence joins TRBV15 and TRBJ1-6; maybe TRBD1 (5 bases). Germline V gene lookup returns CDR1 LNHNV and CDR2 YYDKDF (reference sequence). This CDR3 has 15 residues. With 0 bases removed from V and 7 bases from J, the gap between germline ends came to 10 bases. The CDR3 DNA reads TGTGCCACCAGCAGAGATAGGGCAGGGAATTCACCCCTCCACTTT. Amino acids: CATSRDRAGNSPLHF.

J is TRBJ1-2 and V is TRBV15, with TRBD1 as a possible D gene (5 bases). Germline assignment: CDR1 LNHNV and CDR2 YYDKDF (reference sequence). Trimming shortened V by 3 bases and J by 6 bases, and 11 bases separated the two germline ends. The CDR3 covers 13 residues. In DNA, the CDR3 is TGTGCCACCAGCAGGGGGGAGGGGAATGGCTACACCTTC. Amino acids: CATSRGEGNGYTF.

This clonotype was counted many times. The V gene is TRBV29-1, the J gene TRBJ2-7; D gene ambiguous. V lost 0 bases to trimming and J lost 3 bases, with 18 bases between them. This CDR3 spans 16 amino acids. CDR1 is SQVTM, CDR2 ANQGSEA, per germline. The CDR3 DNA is TGCAGCGTTGAAGAGCCCCGGCCAACGGGTTACTACGAGCAGTACTTC. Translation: CSVEEPRPTGYYEQYF.

DNA for the CDR3: TGTGCCAGCGGCCGCAGGCCCGGCTTCACTGAAGCTTTCTTT. Translation gives CASGRRPGFTEAFF. The rearrangement uses TRBV7-8 and TRBJ1-1; D not certain. Per germline, CDR1 SGHVS and CDR2 FQNEAQ. Deletions cut 8 bases from V and 4 bases from J, with 17 bases between. This CDR3 has 14 residues.

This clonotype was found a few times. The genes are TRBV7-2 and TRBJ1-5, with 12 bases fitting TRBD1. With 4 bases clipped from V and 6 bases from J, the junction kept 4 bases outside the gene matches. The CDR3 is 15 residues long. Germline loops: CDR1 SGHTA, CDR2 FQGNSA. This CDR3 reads CASSWGQGAGQPQHF. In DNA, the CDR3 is TGTGCCAGCAGCTGGGGACAGGGGGCTGGTCAGCCCCAGCATTTT.

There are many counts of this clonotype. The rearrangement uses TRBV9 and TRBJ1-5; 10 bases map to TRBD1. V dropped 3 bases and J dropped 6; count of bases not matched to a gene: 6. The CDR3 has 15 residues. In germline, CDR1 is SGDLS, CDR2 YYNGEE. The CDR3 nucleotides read TGTGCCAGCAGCGCAGGACAGGGGGATTTTCAGCCCCAGCATTTT. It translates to CASSAGQGDFQPQHF.

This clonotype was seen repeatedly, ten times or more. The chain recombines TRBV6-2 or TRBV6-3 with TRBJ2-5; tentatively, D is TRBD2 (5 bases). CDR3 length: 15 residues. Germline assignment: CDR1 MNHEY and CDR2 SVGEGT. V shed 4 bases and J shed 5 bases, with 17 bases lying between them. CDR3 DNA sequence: TGTGCCAGCAGTTTGTGGACTGGGTCTAGGGAGACCCAGTACTTC. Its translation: CASSLWTGSRETQYF.

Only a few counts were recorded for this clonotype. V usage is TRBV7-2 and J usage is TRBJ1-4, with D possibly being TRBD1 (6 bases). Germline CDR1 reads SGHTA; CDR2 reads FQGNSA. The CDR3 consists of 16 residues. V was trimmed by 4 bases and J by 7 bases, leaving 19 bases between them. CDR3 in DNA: TGTGCCAGCAGCTCAGCGACAGGACTAAGAAGTGAAAAACTGTTTTTT. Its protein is CASSSATGLRSEKLFF.

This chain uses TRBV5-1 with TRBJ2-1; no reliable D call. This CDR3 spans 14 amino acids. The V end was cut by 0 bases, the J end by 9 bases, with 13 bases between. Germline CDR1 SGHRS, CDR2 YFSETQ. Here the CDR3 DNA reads TGCGCCAGCAGCTTGGGTCAGACCCACACTGAGCAGTTCTTC. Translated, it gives CASSLGQTHTEQFF.

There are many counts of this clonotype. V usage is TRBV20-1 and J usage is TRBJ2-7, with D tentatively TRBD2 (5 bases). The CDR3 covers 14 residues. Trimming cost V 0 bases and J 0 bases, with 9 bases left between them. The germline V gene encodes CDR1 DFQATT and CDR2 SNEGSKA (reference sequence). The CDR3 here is CSARDLGSSYEQYF. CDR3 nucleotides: TGCAGTGCTAGAGATCTTGGGAGCTCCTACGAGCAGTACTTC.

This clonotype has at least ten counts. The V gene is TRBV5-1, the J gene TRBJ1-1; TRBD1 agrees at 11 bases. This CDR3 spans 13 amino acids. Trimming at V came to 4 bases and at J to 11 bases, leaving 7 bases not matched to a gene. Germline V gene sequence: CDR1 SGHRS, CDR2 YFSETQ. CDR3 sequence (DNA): TGCGCCAGCAGCCCAGGACAGGGGGCAATGGCTTTCTTT. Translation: CASSPGQGAMAFF.

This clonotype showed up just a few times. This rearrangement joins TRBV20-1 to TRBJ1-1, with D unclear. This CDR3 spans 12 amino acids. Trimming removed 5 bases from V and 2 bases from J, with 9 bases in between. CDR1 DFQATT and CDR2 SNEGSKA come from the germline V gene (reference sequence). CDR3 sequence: CSAARPNTEAFF. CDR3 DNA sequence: TGCAGTGCTGCGCGTCCAAACACTGAAGCTTTCTTT.

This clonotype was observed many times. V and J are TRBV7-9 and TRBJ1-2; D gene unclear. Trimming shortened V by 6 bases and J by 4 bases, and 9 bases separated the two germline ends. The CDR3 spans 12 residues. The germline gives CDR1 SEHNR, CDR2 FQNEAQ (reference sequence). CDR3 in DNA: TGTGCCAGCAGTCCTATCCTCTATGGCTACACCTTC. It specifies CASSPILYGYTF.

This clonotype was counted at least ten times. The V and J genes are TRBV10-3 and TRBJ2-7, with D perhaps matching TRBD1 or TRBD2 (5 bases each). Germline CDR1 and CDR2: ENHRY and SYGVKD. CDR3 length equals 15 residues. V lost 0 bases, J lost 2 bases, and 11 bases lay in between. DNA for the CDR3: TGTGCCATCAGTGAGTCCGAGGGGATTCCCTACGAGCAGTACTTC. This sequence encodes CAISESEGIPYEQYF.

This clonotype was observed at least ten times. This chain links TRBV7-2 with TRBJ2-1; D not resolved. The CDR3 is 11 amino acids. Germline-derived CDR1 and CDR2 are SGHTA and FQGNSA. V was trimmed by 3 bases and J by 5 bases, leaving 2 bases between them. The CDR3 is CASSFNNEQFF. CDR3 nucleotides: TGTGCCAGCAGCTTCAACAATGAGCAGTTCTTC.

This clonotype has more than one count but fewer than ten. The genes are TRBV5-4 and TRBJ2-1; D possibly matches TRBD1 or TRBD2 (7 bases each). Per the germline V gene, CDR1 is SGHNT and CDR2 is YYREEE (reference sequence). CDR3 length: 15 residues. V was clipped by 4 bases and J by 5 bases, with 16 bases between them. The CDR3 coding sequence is TGTGCCAGCAGCCCCAGGGGGGGCGGGGACAATGAGCAGTTCTTC. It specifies CASSPRGGGDNEQFF.

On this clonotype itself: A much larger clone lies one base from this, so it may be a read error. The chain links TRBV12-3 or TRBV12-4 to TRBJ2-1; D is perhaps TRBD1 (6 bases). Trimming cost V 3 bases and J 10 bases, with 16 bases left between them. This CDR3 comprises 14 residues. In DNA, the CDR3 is TGTGCCAGCAGTTTGGGCGCAGGGGAAGGGGAGCAGTTCTTC. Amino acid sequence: CASSLGAGEGEQFF.

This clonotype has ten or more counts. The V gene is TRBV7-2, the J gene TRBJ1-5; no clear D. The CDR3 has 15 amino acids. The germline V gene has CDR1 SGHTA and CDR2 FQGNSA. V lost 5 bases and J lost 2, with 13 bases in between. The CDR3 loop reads CASSPFGDGNQPQHF. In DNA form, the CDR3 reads TGTGCCAGCAGCCCGTTTGGGGATGGCAATCAGCCCCAGCATTTT.

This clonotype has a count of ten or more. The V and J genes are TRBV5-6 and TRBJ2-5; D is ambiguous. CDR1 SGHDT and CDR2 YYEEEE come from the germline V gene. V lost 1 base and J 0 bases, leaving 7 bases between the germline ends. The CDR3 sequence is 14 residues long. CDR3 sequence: CASSLQSYQETQYF. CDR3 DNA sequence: TGTGCCAGCAGCTTGCAAAGCTACCAAGAGACCCAGTACTTC.

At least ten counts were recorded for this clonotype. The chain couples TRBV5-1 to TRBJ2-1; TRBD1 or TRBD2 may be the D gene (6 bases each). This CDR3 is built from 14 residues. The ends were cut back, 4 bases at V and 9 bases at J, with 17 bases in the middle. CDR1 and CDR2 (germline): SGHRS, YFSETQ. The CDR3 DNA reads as TGCGCCAGCAGCGCCGGGACAAGGGGAGGTGAGCAGTTCTTC. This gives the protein CASSAGTRGGEQFF.

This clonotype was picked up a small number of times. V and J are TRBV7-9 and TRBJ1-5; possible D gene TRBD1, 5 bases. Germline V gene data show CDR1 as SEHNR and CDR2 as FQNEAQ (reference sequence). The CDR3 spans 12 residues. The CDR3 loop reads CGVGAGNQPQHF. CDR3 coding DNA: TGTGGTGTTGGGGCAGGCAATCAGCCCCAGCATTTT.

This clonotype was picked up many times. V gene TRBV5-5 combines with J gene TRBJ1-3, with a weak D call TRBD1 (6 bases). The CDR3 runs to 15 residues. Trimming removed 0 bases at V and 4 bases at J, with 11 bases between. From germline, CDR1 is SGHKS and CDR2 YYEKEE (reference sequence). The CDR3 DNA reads TGTGCCAGCAGCTTGGACAGACAGGAGGGAAACACCATATATTTT. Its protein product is CASSLDRQEGNTIYF.

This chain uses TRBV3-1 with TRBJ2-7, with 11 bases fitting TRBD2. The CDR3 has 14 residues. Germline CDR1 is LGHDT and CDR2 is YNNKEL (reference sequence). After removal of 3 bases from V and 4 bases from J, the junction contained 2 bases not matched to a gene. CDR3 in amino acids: CASSHASGRYEQYF. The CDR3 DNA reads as TGTGCCAGCAGCCACGCTAGCGGGAGGTACGAGCAGTACTTC.

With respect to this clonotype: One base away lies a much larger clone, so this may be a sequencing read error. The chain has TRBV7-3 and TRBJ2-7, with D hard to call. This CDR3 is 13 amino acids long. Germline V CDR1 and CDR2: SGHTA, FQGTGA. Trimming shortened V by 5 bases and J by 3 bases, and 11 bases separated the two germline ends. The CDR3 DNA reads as TGTGCCAGCAGCGGCGGACGGAACTACGAGCAGTACTTC. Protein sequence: CASSGGRNYEQYF.

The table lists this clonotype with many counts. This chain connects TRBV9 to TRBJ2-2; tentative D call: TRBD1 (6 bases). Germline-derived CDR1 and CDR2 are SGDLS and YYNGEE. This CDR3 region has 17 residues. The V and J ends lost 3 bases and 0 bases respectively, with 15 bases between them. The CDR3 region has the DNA TGTGCCAGCAGCGCCCCAAGGAGACAGGCGAACACCGGGGAGCTGTTTTTT. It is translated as CASSAPRRQANTGELFF.

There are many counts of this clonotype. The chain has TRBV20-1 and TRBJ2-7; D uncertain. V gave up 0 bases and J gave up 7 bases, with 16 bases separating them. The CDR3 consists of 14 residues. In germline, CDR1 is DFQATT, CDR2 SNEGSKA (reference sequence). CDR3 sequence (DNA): TGCAGTGCTAGAGAAACCAAGGAGCCCCTAGAGCAGTACTTC. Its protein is CSARETKEPLEQYF.